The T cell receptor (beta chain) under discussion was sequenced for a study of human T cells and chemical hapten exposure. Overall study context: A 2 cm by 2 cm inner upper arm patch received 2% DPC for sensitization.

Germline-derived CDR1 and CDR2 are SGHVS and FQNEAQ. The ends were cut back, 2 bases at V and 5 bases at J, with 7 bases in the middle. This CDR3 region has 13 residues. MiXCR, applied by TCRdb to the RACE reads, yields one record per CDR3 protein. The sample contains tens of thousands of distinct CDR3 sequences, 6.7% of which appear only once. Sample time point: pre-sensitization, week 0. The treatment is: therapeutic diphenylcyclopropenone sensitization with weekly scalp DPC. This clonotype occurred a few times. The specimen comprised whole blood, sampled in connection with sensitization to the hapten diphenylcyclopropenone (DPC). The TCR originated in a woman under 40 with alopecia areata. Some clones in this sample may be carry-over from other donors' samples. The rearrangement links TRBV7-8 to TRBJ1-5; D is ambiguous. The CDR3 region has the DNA TGTGCCAGCAGCTTACTTGTAGATCAGCCCCAGCATTTT. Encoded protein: CASSLLVDQPQHF. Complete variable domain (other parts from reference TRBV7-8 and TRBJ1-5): GAGVSQSPRYKVAKRGQDVALRCDPISGHVSLFWYQQALGQGPEFLTYFQNEAQLDKSGLPSDRFFAERPEGSVSTLKIQRTQQEDSAVYLCASSLLVDQPQHFGDGTRLSIL.